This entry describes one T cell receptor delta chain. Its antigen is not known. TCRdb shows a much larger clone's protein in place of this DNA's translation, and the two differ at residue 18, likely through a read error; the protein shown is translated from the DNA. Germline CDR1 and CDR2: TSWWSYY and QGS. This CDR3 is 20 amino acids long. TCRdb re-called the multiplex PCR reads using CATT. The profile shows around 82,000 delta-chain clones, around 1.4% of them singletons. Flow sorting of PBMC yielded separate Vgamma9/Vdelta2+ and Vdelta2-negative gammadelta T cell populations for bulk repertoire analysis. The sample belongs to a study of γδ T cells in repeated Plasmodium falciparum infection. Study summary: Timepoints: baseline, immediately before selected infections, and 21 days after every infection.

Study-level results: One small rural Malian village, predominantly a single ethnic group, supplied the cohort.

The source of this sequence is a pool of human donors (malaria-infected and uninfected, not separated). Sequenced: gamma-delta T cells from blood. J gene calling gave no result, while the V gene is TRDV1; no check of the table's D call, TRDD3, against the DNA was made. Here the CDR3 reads CALGELIPTRILGTTDKPIF. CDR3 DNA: TGTGCTCTTGGGGAACTTATTCCTACTCGGATACTGGGGACCACCGATAAACCCATCTTT.